The clone carrying this T cell receptor beta chain appeared once. This specimen comes from a study of OX40 agonist ivuxolimab in advanced cancers. Study in general: In this cohort, patients received ivuxolimab, an agonistic anti-OX40 (CD134) antibody.

Germline-derived CDR1 and CDR2 are SQVTM and ANQGSEA. The CDR3 sequence is 14 residues long. V was pared by 5 bases and J by 7 bases, with 12 bases of the junction left unmatched. Here immunoSEQ multiplex PCR was the method, and the copy in TCRdb shows in-frame clones only, minus some. The data show 35,000 to 40,000 clones, almost 85% seen once. Excluded were patients having autoimmune disease history or systemic immunosuppression. The TCR was taken from an adult with an advanced solid tumor such as melanoma, head and neck, liver or kidney cancer. The specimen was CD4+ or CD8+ T cells sorted from blood, collected in a trial of the OX40 agonist ivuxolimab. The chain employs TRBV29-1 and TRBJ1-1; TRBD1 agrees at 8 bases. The CDR3 bases are TGCAGCGTTCCGGAGACTACAGGGGGAAGTGAAGCTTTCTTT. It encodes CSVPETTGGSEAFF.